The T cell receptor beta chain described here comes from a study of T cells in narcolepsy. Study in general: Healthy controls were enrolled alongside patients with narcolepsy type 1 or type 2.

Study findings and constraints: Autoreactive clone sequences were missing from some blood memory CD4+ repertoires. Same-patient CSF and blood CD4+ T cell clonotypes included HCRT-specific and TRIB2-specific autoreactive ones. Blood of same and different patients, but not healthy controls, reportedly held recurring autoreactive clonotypes.

Germline V gives CDR1 SGDLS, CDR2 YYNGEE. The CDR3 extends over 15 amino acids. TCRdb's copy holds only in-frame clones and misses some; the assay was immunoSEQ multiplex PCR. The table lists 15,000 to 17,000 clones, about 85% of them singletons, with over 35% in the top ten. Points on this clone: Its antigen is as yet unknown. Germline is not matched at one junction end, which may reflect a read error.

The sequencing sample was made of memory (CD45RA-) CD4+ T cells from blood. The chain joins TRBV9 to TRBJ2-7; TRBD1 matches at 9 bases. This sequence originates from a human donor in good health. The CDR3 loop reads CASSVGGQGFPEQHF. The DNA for the CDR3 is TGTGCCAGCAGCGTAGGTGGACAGGGGTTTCCCGAGCAGCACTTC.